This T cell receptor beta chain was recorded in a study of blood T cell repertoires in COVID-19 (dated by TCRdb to about 2020). A note on the overall study: Collaborator samples came from the United States, Italy and Spain and covered acute and convalescent phases of COVID-19. Subjects who had been exposed to COVID-19, were actively infected with it, or had recovered from it provided the deeply sampled blood TCRbeta repertoires that made up the dataset. A de-identified subject ID, COVID-19 status, age in years and sex were almost always included in the sample metadata. A freely available public database, intended as a resource for researchers studying the immune response to SARS-CoV-2, is where the repertoires were released. HLA class I and class II types, where available, came from metadata supplied by the sample provider rather than from assay-based typing. The material from the prospective study consisted of cDNA or gDNA derived from T cells, B-cell-depleted T cells, or PBMCs. Samples came from the ongoing ImmuneRACE study (first 160 participants) plus 1,254 subjects from 6 global collaborators. Results and caveats for the whole study, not just this receptor: The amount of clinical and demographic metadata varied by source and participant and was provided uncurated.

From its cysteine to its phenylalanine, the CDR3 spans 18 amino acids. The sequence is cut down to CDR3 DNA, 54 bases in frame from base 1. The germline V gene yields LGHNA for CDR1 and YSLEER for CDR2. Deletion took 0 bases off V and 2 bases off J, with a span of 17 bases between the germline ends. TCRbeta CDR3 regions were amplified from genomic DNA using the immunoSEQ Assay, a bias-controlled multiplex PCR. The published analysis was carried out like this. The number of nucleated cells in each sample was estimated from the amplification of reference gene primers within the assay. Sequence reads were collapsed and filtered to measure the absolute abundance of every unique TCRbeta CDR3 rearrangement. Productive Simpson clonality was computed per sample as the square root of Simpson's diversity index over productive rearrangements. The clones in this table, taken by TCRdb from immuneACCESS, are in-frame only. Not every clone is retained; where verified, under half of the shortfall comes from an unresolved V gene, and the cause of the rest is unknown. V and J calls and clone size follow that table, whereas D and trimming were derived from the DNA. The sample data list 130,000 to 150,000 clones, and around 80% of these were observed just once. The ten top clones hold under 4.5% of the sample.

To note about this clone: No cognate antigen has been identified for it. No base quality values were provided; no much bigger clone lies one nucleotide off.

Collaborating institutions collected whole blood in K2EDTA tubes following their own protocols. For TCRbeta analysis, collaborators shipped samples in one of three forms: frozen whole blood, isolated PBMCs, or DNA extracted from either of those sample types. Recombination linked TRBV4-3 to TRBJ1-3; the D gene is perhaps TRBD1, from 5 matching bases. The sample was peripheral blood. The TCR originated in a man in his sixties with acute or convalescent COVID-19. Here is the DNA: TGCGCCAGCAGCCAAGATTTTTGGGGCGCTTCTCCTGGAAACACCATATATTTT. It encodes CASSQDFWGASPGNTIYF.